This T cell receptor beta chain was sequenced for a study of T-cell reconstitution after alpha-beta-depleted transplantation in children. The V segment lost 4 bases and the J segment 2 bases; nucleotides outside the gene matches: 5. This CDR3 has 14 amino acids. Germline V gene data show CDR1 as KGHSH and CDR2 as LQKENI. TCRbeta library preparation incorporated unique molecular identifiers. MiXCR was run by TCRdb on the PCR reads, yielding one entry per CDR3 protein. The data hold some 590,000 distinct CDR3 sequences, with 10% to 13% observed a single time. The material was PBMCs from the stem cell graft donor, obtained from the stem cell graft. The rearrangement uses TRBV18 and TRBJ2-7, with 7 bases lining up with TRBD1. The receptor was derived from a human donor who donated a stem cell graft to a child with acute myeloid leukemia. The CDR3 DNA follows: TGTGCCAGCTCACGGGGGACAGCTGCCTACGAGCAGTACTTC. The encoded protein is CASSRGTAAYEQYF.